The clone carrying this TCR beta chain was observed a handful of times. Antigen: not known. The ends were cut back, 0 bases at V and 8 bases at J, with 9 bases in the middle. CDR3 length equals 13 residues. From germline, CDR1 is SGDLS and CDR2 YYNGEE. This entry is derived from a study of beta chain features in type 1 diabetes. General study results and limits: Insertions at VDJ junctions were less frequent in type 1 diabetes patients. These patients also deleted more nucleotides at the same junctions. TCRB CDR3s from Type 1 diabetes patients were moderately but significantly shorter in all four CD4+ subsets.

Expressed TCRB transcripts got sequenced, as all isolated RNA was reverse transcribed. TCRdb's copy holds only in-frame clones and misses some; the assay was immunoSEQ multiplex PCR. The data show 160,000 or so clones, around 8.6% seen once. The gene calls are TRBV9 and TRBJ2-1; D call uncertain. The sequenced sample consisted of central memory CD4+ T cells from blood. The sequence derives from a woman under 30 with type 1 diabetes. The CDR3 DNA reads TGTGCCAGCAGCGTAGCTCTAAGAGATGAGCAGTTCTTC. Residues: CASSVALRDEQFF.